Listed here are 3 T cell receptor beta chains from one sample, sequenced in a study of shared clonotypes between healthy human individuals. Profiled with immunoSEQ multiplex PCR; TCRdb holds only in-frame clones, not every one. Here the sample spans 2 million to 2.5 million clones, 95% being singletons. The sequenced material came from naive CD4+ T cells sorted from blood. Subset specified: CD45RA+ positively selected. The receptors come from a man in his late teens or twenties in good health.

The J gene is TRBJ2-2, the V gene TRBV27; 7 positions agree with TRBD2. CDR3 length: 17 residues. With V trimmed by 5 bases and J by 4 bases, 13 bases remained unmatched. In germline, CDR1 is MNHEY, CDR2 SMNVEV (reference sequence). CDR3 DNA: TGTGCCAGCAGTCTACTCATTAGCGGGCGGTTCACCGGGGAGCTGTTTTTT. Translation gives CASSLLISGRFTGELFF.

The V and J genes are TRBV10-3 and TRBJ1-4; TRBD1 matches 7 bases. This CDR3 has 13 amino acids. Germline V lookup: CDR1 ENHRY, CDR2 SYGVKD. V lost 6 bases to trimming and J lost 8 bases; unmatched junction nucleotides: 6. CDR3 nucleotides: TGTGCCATCAGGCCCAGGGGGGGGGAAAAACTGTTTTTT. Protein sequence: CAIRPRGGEKLFF.

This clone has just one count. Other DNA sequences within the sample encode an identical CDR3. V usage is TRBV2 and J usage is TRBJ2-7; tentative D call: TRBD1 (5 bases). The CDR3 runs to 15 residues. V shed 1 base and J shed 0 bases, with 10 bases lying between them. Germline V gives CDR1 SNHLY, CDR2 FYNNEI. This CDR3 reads CASSEGGGSSYEQYF. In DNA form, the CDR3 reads TGTGCCAGCAGTGAAGGGGGCGGCAGCTCCTACGAGCAGTACTTC.